This T cell receptor beta chain was recorded in a study of cytomegalovirus exposure and HLA in healthy donors (dated by TCRdb to between 2016 and 2019). As for the study more broadly: An earlier analysis of several hundred of the donors reported more than 250 Gb of sequence data and roughly 110 million unique TCR beta sequences from about 179 million T cells. Both class I and class II loci were covered by HLA typing, at four-digit resolution. To predict cytomegalovirus infection status, the study combined high-throughput TCR immunosequencing, statistical association of individual TCRs with disease status, and machine learning. The study aimed to test whether signatures of past pathogen exposure could be identified by cataloging public T cell receptors. The number of typed donors differed by locus: about 620-640 for A, B, C, DRB1 and DQB1; approximately 540 for DQA1; over 600 for DPA1; and around 450 for DPB1. Donor age, sex, ethnicity and CMV serostatus were compiled alongside the repertoire data. A later analysis re-examined previously published TCR beta repertoires from roughly 650 donors and added high-resolution HLA genotyping to investigate patterns of TCR occurrence. An early release covering about 600 HLA-typed donors comprised 250 to 350 gigabases of sequencing data and roughly 85 million unique TCR sequences. Among the approximately 420 genotyped donors, about 83% belonged to the genetic ancestry cluster associated with self-reported Caucasian donors. In addition to the first cohort of 666 subjects, a separate validation cohort of some 120 different subjects was used. Roughly five DR-DQ haplotypes were handled as single units for association and clustering, since linkage in the cohort was strong. Every repertoire in the discovery cohort had been generated on one and the same sequencing platform. The later analysis used no new phenotypic data to find candidate immune exposures, relying instead on TCR beta sequences and their occurrence across donors. The study used immunosequencing to profile the T cell repertoires of hundreds of subjects and linked those repertoires to cytomegalovirus serostatus. In an earlier analysis of roughly 580 of the donors, high-throughput TCR beta sequencing was used to judge whether each TCR beta V gene segment behaved as functional or pseudogenic. Genome-wide SNP genotypes for about 60% of the roughly 700 donors were used in a later genetic analysis, which treated that subset as a discovery cohort. Among 398 genotyped donors of the cohort, an average of roughly 230,000 unique TCR beta nucleotide sequences was sequenced per donor, of which approximately 19% were non-productive.

On this clone itself: The clone's antigen remains unknown. No much larger clone exists at a distance of one base, and base qualities are not known.

The library relied on the immunoSEQ multiplex PCR assay. For the multiplex PCR, a mixture combining 60 forward primers for TCR Vbeta segments and 13 reverse primers for TCR Jbeta segments was used. The CDR3 region of rearranged TCR beta genes was amplified from genomic DNA with a multiplex PCR assay. The Illumina HiSeq System was used to sequence the amplified TCR beta libraries as 87-base-pair reads. The study's processing was this. A later analysis counted tens of millions of unique TCR beta chains across the approximately 700 repertoires, and 10 million to 12 million of these chains were shared by at least two donors. A nearest-neighbor algorithm error-corrected the raw reads and collapsed the reads into unique sequences, merging closely related sequences to remove PCR and sequencing errors. Alignment of CDR3 sequences to IMGT reference sequences was used to assign V, D and J gene segments. For a sequence to be retained, a match of at least six nucleotides was required to both a V gene segment and a J gene segment. Rearrangements were called productive when the CDR3 lacked stop codons and stayed in frame with V and J; all others were non-productive. CDR3 was defined according to IMGT convention as the region running from the second conserved V-encoded cysteine to the conserved J-encoded phenylalanine. The earlier analysis of about 590 of the donors excluded sequences that lacked an unambiguous match to a single V gene segment. In an earlier analysis of 587 of the donors, a V segment was called functional when productive rearrangements were above 56.7%, and segregating when the standard deviation between donors exceeded 5%. To diagnose cytomegalovirus status from the catalog of TCR beta chain sequences, a statistical classification framework was built. In a later analysis, V and J genes were assigned by comparing TCR nucleotide sequences against IMGT/GENE-DB human TR gene sequences. Using the TCRdist pipeline, a later analysis assigned CDR3 sequences along with most-parsimonious VDJ recombination scenarios. A later analysis defined each TCR beta chain by its CDR3 amino acid sequence plus V-gene family, and excluded reads lacking a unique V-gene family. To address suspected cross-contamination and a sequencing artifact, a later analysis removed some 620 highly shared, low-generation-probability nucleotide sequences. In a later analysis, a clonal expansion index was calculated for each public chain from normalized within-repertoire ranks of inferred template counts. A later analysis computed generation probabilities with a VDJ recombination model fitted to out-of-frame rearrangements, and checked the results against IGoR. In a later analysis, hypergeometric tests were used to score TCR-TCR, TCR-HLA and TCR-CMV co-occurrence, with a repertoire-size bias correction applied to TCR pairs. False discovery rates were estimated in a later analysis by permuting HLA or CMV assignments 20 times. In a later analysis, co-occurring TCRs were grouped using DBSCAN, with TCRdist sequence similarity added in when clustering inside HLA-allele-positive subsets. Co-occurrence clustering excluded repertoires with fewer than 30,000 or more than 120,000 public chains, plus five with anomalous nucleotide sharing. TCRdb holds this immuneACCESS table with in-frame rearrangements only. Some clones are missing; in checked studies, unresolved V genes explain under half, and the rest has no known cause. Clonal size and the V and J genes are those of that table, whereas D and trimming came from the DNA. Recorded for this sample are more than 85,000 clones; 78% of them occurred a single time. Around 1.3% of the sample lies in the top ten.

The cohort consisted of 666 healthy bone marrow donors. At the time of sampling, every cohort member was nominally healthy, though immune exposures that went unrecorded were likely present. The donor was CMV seronegative and belonged to the group of 350 or so seronegative cohort members. A peripheral blood sample was collected from each donor, and TCR beta sequencing was performed on peripheral blood mononuclear cells. Genomic DNA was extracted from the blood cell samples with the Qiagen DNeasy Blood Extraction Kit. Findings and caveats that apply to the study as a whole: According to a later analysis, TCR association rates differed among HLA loci, with DRB1 alleles showing the most associated TCRs and HLA-C alleles showing the fewest. In a later genetic analysis, fewer N-insertions in productive TCRs were reported among donors in an Asian-associated ancestry cluster than the roughly 710-donor mean. Correlated functional status among segregating V segments might be attributable to linkage disequilibrium, but an unknown experimental factor could not be ruled out. In vitro tests confirmed that three of the cytomegalovirus-associated TCR beta chains recognize cytomegalovirus antigens. A further reported finding was that TCR beta sequences accurately predicted the HLA-A and HLA-B alleles for most subjects in the first cohort. A later analysis reported that several top co-occurrence clusters appeared linked to parvovirus B19, influenza, CMV and Epstein-Barr virus. In this cohort, only TCR beta chains were sequenced, and detectable features were limited by the absence of alpha or paired-chain data. Some IMGT-functional V segments, including TRBV6-2 and TRBV6-3, could not be told apart with the 87-base-pair reads, so those segments were excluded. An association between a missense DCLRE1C variant and V-gene and J-gene trimming of TCR beta chains was found in a later genetic analysis and replicated in an independent cohort. Sequencing depth was assumed to be roughly uniform across donors in the presence/absence analyses, though that assumption may not hold. Most TCR sequences were observed very rarely across donors, whereas some public TCRs were present in many individuals. When HLA alleles, especially DR and DQ, strongly co-occurred, attributing TCR associations to individual alleles was difficult. In a later analysis, most CMV-associated TCR beta chains were found to appear HLA-restricted, with HLA associations seemingly driven largely by CMV exposure. Specific HLA alleles were associated with 15,000 to 20,000 TCR beta sequences at a false discovery rate of 0.05 in a later analysis. The sequencing pipeline was judged likely to have produced a cluster of highly shared sequence variants as a technical artifact. In a later analysis, HLA-associated TCR beta chains showed more clonal expansion and lower generation probabilities than non-associated chains that were equally common. In the study, 164 TCR beta chains were listed as associated with cytomegalovirus. Broadly in line with IMGT annotations, most TCR beta V segments showed up in productive rearrangements about 87% or about 30% of the time in an earlier analysis of 587 of the donors. Because some donors lacked HLA typing at each locus, the association tests relied only on the typed subset. In both the original and validation cohorts, the classifier was reported to diagnose cytomegalovirus status with high specificity and sensitivity. Approximately 18 rarely observed V segments, including chromosome 9 orphons, were excluded from the earlier analysis of several hundred of the donors because counts were too low. It was suggested by the authors that the approach could potentially be generalized to other disease states and immunological phenotypes. CMV serostatus was the only immune exposure information available for the cohort.

Trimming at the junction amounts to 4 bases on V and 0 bases on J, and the germline ends lie 5 bases apart. Reading the germline V gene gives CDR1 MGHRA and CDR2 YSYEKL. The CDR3 measures 13 amino acids from cysteine to phenylalanine. The retained sequence is limited to the CDR3, 39 bases, with the frame set at the first base. The sequence is built from TRBV4-1 and TRBJ2-3; too little of a D gene remains to name it. The sample consisted of PBMCs. This TCR came from a man aged 25-40 years in good health and CMV-seronegative. The CDR3 in this case is CASSPGSTDTQYF. The DNA reads TGCGCCAGCAGCCCCGGGAGCACAGATACGCAGTATTTT.